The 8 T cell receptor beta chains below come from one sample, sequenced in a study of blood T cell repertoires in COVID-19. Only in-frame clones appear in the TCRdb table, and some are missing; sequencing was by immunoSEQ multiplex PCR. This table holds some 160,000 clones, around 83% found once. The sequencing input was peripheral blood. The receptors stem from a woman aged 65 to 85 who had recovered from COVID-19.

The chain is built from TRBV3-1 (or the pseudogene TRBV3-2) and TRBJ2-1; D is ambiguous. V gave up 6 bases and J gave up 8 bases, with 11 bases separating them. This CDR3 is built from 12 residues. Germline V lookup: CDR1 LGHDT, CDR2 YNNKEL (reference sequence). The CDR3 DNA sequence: TGTGCCAGCAGTTCCTTGGCCGATGAGCAGTTCTTC. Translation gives CASSSLADEQFF.

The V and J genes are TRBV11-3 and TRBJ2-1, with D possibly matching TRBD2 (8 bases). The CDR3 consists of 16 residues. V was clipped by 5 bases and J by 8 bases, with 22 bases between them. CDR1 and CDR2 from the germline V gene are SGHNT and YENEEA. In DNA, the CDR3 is TGTGCCAGCAGCAAAGGGACAGCGGGGGAGACAGATGAGCAGTTCTTC. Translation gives CASSKGTAGETDEQFF.

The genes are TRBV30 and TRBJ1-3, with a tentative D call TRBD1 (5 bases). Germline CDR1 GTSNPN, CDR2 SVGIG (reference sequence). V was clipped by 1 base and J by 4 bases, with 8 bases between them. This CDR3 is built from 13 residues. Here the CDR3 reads CAWSASGGNTIYF. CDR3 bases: TGTGCCTGGAGTGCCTCAGGGGGAAACACCATATATTTT.

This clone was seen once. CDR3 nucleotides: TGTGCCACCCGGGTGTCGGGGAACTATGGCTACACCTTC. This codes for CATRVSGNYGYTF. The chain joins TRBV19 to TRBJ1-2; unclear D gene. The length of the CDR3 is 13 residues. With 10 bases removed from V and 2 bases from J, the gap between germline ends came to 14 bases. The germline V gene encodes CDR1 LNHDA and CDR2 SQIVND (reference sequence).

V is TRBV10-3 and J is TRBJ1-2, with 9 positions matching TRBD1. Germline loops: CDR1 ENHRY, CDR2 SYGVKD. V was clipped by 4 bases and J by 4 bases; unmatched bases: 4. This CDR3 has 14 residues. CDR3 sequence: CAISGGDRVYGYTF. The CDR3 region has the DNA TGTGCCATCAGTGGGGGGGACAGGGTCTATGGCTACACCTTC.

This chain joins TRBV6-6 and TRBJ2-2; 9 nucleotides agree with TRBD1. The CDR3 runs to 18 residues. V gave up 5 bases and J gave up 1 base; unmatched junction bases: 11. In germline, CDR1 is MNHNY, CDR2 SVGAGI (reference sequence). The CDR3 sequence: CASSRQGGDLQNTGELFF. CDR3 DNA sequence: TGTGCCAGCAGTCGACAGGGGGGCGACCTACAGAACACCGGGGAGCTGTTTTTT.

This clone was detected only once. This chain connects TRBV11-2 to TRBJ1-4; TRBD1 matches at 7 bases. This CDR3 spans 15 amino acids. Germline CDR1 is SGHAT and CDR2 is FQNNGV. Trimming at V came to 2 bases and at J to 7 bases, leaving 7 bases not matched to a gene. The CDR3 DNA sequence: TGTGCCAGCAGCTTACAGGGGGTGGAGGGTGAAAAACTGTTTTTT. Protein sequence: CASSLQGVEGEKLFF.

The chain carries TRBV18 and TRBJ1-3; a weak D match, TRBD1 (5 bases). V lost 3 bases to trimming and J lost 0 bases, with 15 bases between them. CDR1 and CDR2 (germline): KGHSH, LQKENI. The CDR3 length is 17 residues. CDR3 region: CASSPVGPSSSGNTIYF. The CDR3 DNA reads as TGTGCCAGCTCACCGGTGGGGCCAAGCTCCTCTGGAAACACCATATATTTT.